This record looks at one T cell receptor (beta chain) sequence and its context. The antigen is not known. This sample is part of a study of T cell responses to AZD1222 COVID-19 vaccine. General study results and limits: Donors in the cohort were predominantly white British and more often female, and clonal diversity was possibly underestimated. Close to half of spike-specific TCRs reportedly recognize unmutated variant regions. Baseline seropositivity characterized only six or seven AZD1222 recipients. The span of vaccine-associated CD4 TCRs extended across spike, with dominance at 160-218 and 743-854.

This CDR3 has 14 residues. CDR1 and CDR2 (germline): SGHRS, YFSETQ. V was pared by 1 base and J by 5 bases, with 12 bases between. Sequencing was performed with immunoSEQ multiplex PCR; in TCRdb, only in-frame clones are kept and a portion is missing. The sample lists 150,000 or so clones, about 91% occurring once. The sample here was peripheral blood, taken on day 0 of AZD1222 vaccination. The V call is TRBV5-1, the J call TRBJ2-5; TRBD1 might be the D (6 bases). The TCR comes from an adult in good health. The CDR3, as DNA: TGCGCCAGCAGCTTGCTGCAGAGGGGGGAGACCCAGTACTTC. The encoded protein is CASSLLQRGETQYF.